These T cell receptor beta chains were read from a single sample in a study of blood T cell repertoires in COVID-19. Here immunoSEQ multiplex PCR was the method, and the copy in TCRdb shows in-frame clones only, minus some. The sample records more than 300,000 clones, over 75% being singletons. The specimen was PBMCs or T cells enriched from blood (not recorded which). All receptors derive from a man aged 25-40 years who had recovered from COVID-19. The CDR3 runs from the conserved cysteine through the conserved F or W. Fields, in order: D gene, clone size, J gene, V gene, CDR3 protein, CDR3 DNA. A D gene is named only where the DNA matches it firmly. The listing skips clone size in some rows; elsewhere it reads once, few, many or a size class.

D gene: -; clone size: -; J gene: TRBJ1-1; V gene: TRBV3-1/TRBV3-2; CDR3 protein: CASSQRDPNTEAFF; CDR3 DNA: TGTGCCAGCAGCCAGCGAGATCCGAACACTGAAGCTTTCTTT
D gene: -; clone size: -; J gene: TRBJ1-2; V gene: TRBV11-3; CDR3 protein: CASSAGGTFYGYTF; CDR3 DNA: TGTGCCAGCAGCGCCGGTGGGACATTCTATGGCTACACCTTC
D gene: -; clone size: -; J gene: TRBJ1-2; V gene: TRBV18; CDR3 protein: CASSPPGRGGGYTF; CDR3 DNA: TGTGCCAGCTCACCACCAGGTAGGGGAGGAGGCTACACCTTC
D gene: -; clone size: -; J gene: TRBJ1-5; V gene: TRBV7-2; CDR3 protein: CASSLFSTGGNQPQHF; CDR3 DNA: TGTGCCAGCAGCTTGTTTAGTACAGGAGGCAATCAGCCCCAGCATTTT
D gene: -; clone size: few; J gene: TRBJ2-2; V gene: TRBV5-1; CDR3 protein: CASSLEGAGELFF; CDR3 DNA: TGCGCCAGCAGCTTGGAGGGGGCCGGGGAGCTGTTTTTT
D gene: -; clone size: -; J gene: TRBJ2-5; V gene: TRBV19; CDR3 protein: CASSIDPGSETQYF; CDR3 DNA: TGTGCCAGTAGTATAGATCCCGGTAGCGAGACCCAGTACTTC
D gene: TRBD2; clone size: -; J gene: TRBJ2-7; V gene: TRBV28; CDR3 protein: CASSLGGISYEQYF; CDR3 DNA: TGTGCCAGCAGTCTCGGGGGGATCTCCTACGAGCAGTACTTC
D gene: -; clone size: -; J gene: TRBJ1-3; V gene: TRBV5-1; CDR3 protein: CASSPIGQPGNTIYF; CDR3 DNA: TGCGCCAGCAGCCCCATCGGACAGCCGGGAAACACCATATATTTT
D gene: TRBD1; clone size: -; J gene: TRBJ2-1; V gene: TRBV5-1; CDR3 protein: CASSQERTGTNNEQFF; CDR3 DNA: TGCGCCAGCAGCCAGGAACGGACAGGGACCAACAATGAGCAGTTCTTC
D gene: TRBD1; clone size: -; J gene: TRBJ2-7; V gene: TRBV5-1; CDR3 protein: CASSLGQGADEQYF; CDR3 DNA: TGCGCCAGCAGCTTGGGACAGGGGGCCGACGAGCAGTACTTC
D gene: -; clone size: -; J gene: TRBJ2-3; V gene: TRBV5-1; CDR3 protein: CASSPQGDTQYF; CDR3 DNA: TGCGCCAGCAGCCCACAGGGTGATACGCAGTATTTT
D gene: -; clone size: few; J gene: TRBJ1-5; V gene: TRBV10-1; CDR3 protein: CASSESTPDQPQHF; CDR3 DNA: TGCGCCAGCAGTGAGTCGACTCCGGATCAGCCCCAGCATTTT
D gene: TRBD1; clone size: -; J gene: TRBJ1-4; V gene: TRBV30; CDR3 protein: CAWRMTGVGEKLFF; CDR3 DNA: TGTGCCTGGAGGATGACAGGGGTCGGTGAAAAACTGTTTTTT
D gene: -; clone size: -; J gene: TRBJ1-5; V gene: TRBV6-4; CDR3 protein: CASSEYAGPNQPQHF; CDR3 DNA: TGTGCCAGCAGTGAGTATGCAGGGCCTAATCAGCCCCAGCATTTT
D gene: -; clone size: few; J gene: TRBJ2-2; V gene: TRBV5-1; CDR3 protein: CASSPPAAANTGELFF; CDR3 DNA: TGCGCCAGCAGCCCCCCAGCAGCGGCGAACACCGGGGAGCTGTTTTTT
D gene: TRBD1; clone size: -; J gene: TRBJ1-1; V gene: TRBV5-6; CDR3 protein: CASSLTRTGWNTEAFF; CDR3 DNA: TGTGCCAGCAGCTTGACAAGGACAGGGTGGAACACTGAAGCTTTCTTT
D gene: TRBD1; clone size: once; J gene: TRBJ1-2; V gene: TRBV19; CDR3 protein: CASSQQGVYYGYTF; CDR3 DNA: TGTGCCAGCTCCCAGCAGGGGGTATACTATGGCTACACCTTC
D gene: TRBD1; clone size: -; J gene: TRBJ1-1; V gene: TRBV28; CDR3 protein: CASSLPITGGGTEAFF; CDR3 DNA: TGTGCCAGCAGTTTACCCATTACAGGGGGCGGGACTGAAGCTTTCTTT
D gene: -; clone size: -; J gene: TRBJ1-5; V gene: TRBV28; CDR3 protein: CASSLLDINQPQHF; CDR3 DNA: TGTGCCAGCAGTTTATTGGACATCAATCAGCCCCAGCATTTT
D gene: -; clone size: -; J gene: TRBJ1-1; V gene: TRBV3-1/TRBV3-2; CDR3 protein: CASIHGGQNTEAFF; CDR3 DNA: TGTGCCAGCATCCACGGAGGTCAGAACACTGAAGCTTTCTTT
D gene: TRBD2; clone size: -; J gene: TRBJ2-7; V gene: TRBV5-4; CDR3 protein: CASSSGLGVGAGSYEQYF; CDR3 DNA: TGTGCCAGCAGCTCGGGACTCGGGGTGGGAGCGGGGTCCTACGAGCAGTACTTC
D gene: -; clone size: -; J gene: TRBJ1-5; V gene: TRBV19; CDR3 protein: CASRVQGGYSNQPQHF; CDR3 DNA: TGTGCCAGTAGGGTCCAAGGGGGATATAGCAATCAGCCCCAGCATTTT
D gene: -; clone size: once; J gene: TRBJ2-7; V gene: TRBV7-9; CDR3 protein: CASSPPSGEQYF; CDR3 DNA: TGTGCCAGCAGCCCCCCGTCGGGCGAGCAGTACTTC
D gene: -; clone size: -; J gene: TRBJ2-1; V gene: TRBV20-1; CDR3 protein: CSARFSDEQFF; CDR3 DNA: TGCAGTGCTAGATTTAGCGATGAGCAGTTCTTC
D gene: TRBD1; clone size: -; J gene: TRBJ2-7; V gene: TRBV10-2; CDR3 protein: CASREGQGAFYEQYF; CDR3 DNA: TGCGCCAGCAGGGAGGGACAGGGGGCTTTCTACGAGCAGTACTTC
D gene: -; clone size: -; J gene: TRBJ2-3; V gene: TRBV19; CDR3 protein: CASSILDTQYF; CDR3 DNA: TGTGCCAGTAGTATTCTCGATACGCAGTATTTT
D gene: TRBD1; clone size: -; J gene: TRBJ1-4; V gene: TRBV5-1; CDR3 protein: CASSLGALSGQGGEKLFF; CDR3 DNA: TGCGCCAGCAGCCTGGGTGCCCTATCGGGACAGGGAGGTGAAAAACTGTTTTTT
D gene: -; clone size: -; J gene: TRBJ1-5; V gene: TRBV7-9; CDR3 protein: CASSSHGPEGQPQHF; CDR3 DNA: TGTGCCAGCAGCTCCCATGGGCCGGAAGGTCAGCCCCAGCATTTT
D gene: -; clone size: -; J gene: TRBJ1-1; V gene: TRBV5-6; CDR3 protein: CASSLGGAGLQAFF; CDR3 DNA: TGTGCCAGCAGCTTAGGAGGGGCCGGGTTACAAGCTTTCTTT
D gene: TRBD2; clone size: few; J gene: TRBJ2-1; V gene: TRBV4-1; CDR3 protein: CASSPAGANEQFF; CDR3 DNA: TGCGCCTCGAGCCCAGCGGGAGCAAATGAGCAGTTCTTC
D gene: -; clone size: once; J gene: TRBJ1-5; V gene: TRBV6-5; CDR3 protein: CASRDSNQPQHF; CDR3 DNA: TGTGCCAGCAGGGACTCCAATCAGCCCCAGCATTTT
D gene: TRBD1; clone size: -; J gene: TRBJ2-5; V gene: TRBV18; CDR3 protein: CASSPGTVILETQYF; CDR3 DNA: TGTGCCAGCTCACCAGGGACAGTAATCTTGGAGACCCAGTACTTC
D gene: -; clone size: -; J gene: TRBJ2-1; V gene: TRBV21-1; CDR3 protein: CASSKEGDRRLAGSPRNEQFF; CDR3 DNA: TGTGCCAGCAGCAAAGAGGGGGACAGGAGACTAGCGGGGTCCCCTCGGAATGAGCAGTTCTTC
D gene: TRBD1; clone size: -; J gene: TRBJ1-1; V gene: TRBV5-4; CDR3 protein: CASSPSGDRVVSEAFF; CDR3 DNA: TGTGCCAGCAGCCCCTCCGGTGACAGGGTGGTTTCAGAAGCTTTCTTT
D gene: -; clone size: -; J gene: TRBJ1-1; V gene: TRBV6-5; CDR3 protein: CASSPGVALGAFF; CDR3 DNA: TGTGCCAGCAGTCCAGGGGTGGCACTGGGAGCTTTCTTT
D gene: -; clone size: -; J gene: TRBJ1-3; V gene: TRBV10-2; CDR3 protein: CASSAGSGNTIYF; CDR3 DNA: TGCGCCAGCAGCGCAGGCTCTGGAAACACCATATATTTT
D gene: -; clone size: -; J gene: TRBJ2-2; V gene: TRBV20-1; CDR3 protein: CSARGPGELFF; CDR3 DNA: TGCAGTGCTAGGGGGCCCGGGGAGCTGTTTTTT
D gene: TRBD2; clone size: few; J gene: TRBJ2-7; V gene: TRBV20-1; CDR3 protein: CSASASGGNYEQYF; CDR3 DNA: TGCAGCGCTAGTGCTAGCGGGGGGAACTACGAGCAGTACTTC
D gene: -; clone size: -; J gene: TRBJ2-7; V gene: TRBV6-5; CDR3 protein: CASVLRDASEEQYF; CDR3 DNA: TGTGCCAGCGTGTTGCGGGACGCCTCTGAGGAGCAGTACTTC
D gene: TRBD2; clone size: -; J gene: TRBJ2-5; V gene: TRBV14; CDR3 protein: CASSHSPAGGIGKTQYF; CDR3 DNA: TGTGCCAGCAGCCATTCGCCAGCGGGAGGGATTGGGAAGACCCAGTACTTC
D gene: TRBD1; clone size: -; J gene: TRBJ2-1; V gene: TRBV29-1; CDR3 protein: CSVGTGNNEQFF; CDR3 DNA: TGCAGCGTTGGGACAGGTAACAATGAGCAGTTCTTC
D gene: TRBD2; clone size: -; J gene: TRBJ2-3; V gene: TRBV11-2; CDR3 protein: CASSTGLAGTDTQYF; CDR3 DNA: TGTGCCAGCAGCACGGGACTAGCGGGAACAGATACGCAGTATTTT
D gene: -; clone size: once; J gene: TRBJ2-3; V gene: TRBV19; CDR3 protein: CASGQQVDTQYF; CDR3 DNA: TGTGCCAGTGGGCAACAGGTGGATACGCAGTATTTT
D gene: TRBD2; clone size: -; J gene: TRBJ2-7; V gene: TRBV28; CDR3 protein: CASTGLAAGEQYF; CDR3 DNA: TGTGCCAGCACGGGACTAGCGGCGGGGGAGCAGTACTTC
D gene: -; clone size: -; J gene: TRBJ2-3; V gene: TRBV21-1; CDR3 protein: CASGTSALDTQYF; CDR3 DNA: TGTGCCAGCGGAACTAGCGCCCTAGATACGCAGTATTTT